This T cell receptor beta chain comes out of a study of CD8+ T cells in alopecia areata. Cell sorting on a FACSAria was used to separate CD4+ and CD8+ T cells from the PBMCs. Between the trimmed V and J ends, which lost 3 bases and 3 bases, there was a span of 20 bases. In germline, CDR1 is SQVTM, CDR2 ANQGSEA. The CDR3 contains 16 residues. After isolation, RNA underwent reverse transcription to generate cDNA as the sequencing template. The data were produced by immunoSEQ multiplex PCR, yet TCRdb's version contains in-frame clones alone and is incomplete. The table shows some 110,000 clones, with roughly 66% occurring only once. As for this clone: Its antigen is not known.

Study observations and caveats: Compared with normal scalp, lesional scalp had higher clonality and more expanded CD8+ clones. Scalp sequencing captures resident alphabeta T cells of normal skin too. Sharing of TCRs across patients appeared less clear than in mice, possibly for HLA-related reasons.

Specimen: CD4+ T cells sorted from blood. The chain uses TRBV29-1 and TRBJ1-2, with a weak D call TRBD1 (5 bases). The receptor was isolated from a human donor in good health. The CDR3 bases are TGCAGCGTTGACCATGGTTATTCGGGGGTAGACTATGGCTACACCTTC. Its translation is CSVDHGYSGVDYGYTF. Full variable domain (missing parts from reference TRBV29-1 and TRBJ1-2): SAVISQKPSRDICQRGTSLTIQCQVDSQVTMMFWYRQQPGQSLTLIATANQGSEATYESGFVIDKFPISRPNLTFSTLTVSNMSPEDSSIYLCSVDHGYSGVDYGYTFGSGTRLTVV.